The source of this TCR beta chain is a study of blood T cell repertoires in COVID-19. CDR1 SNHLY and CDR2 FYNNEI come from the germline V gene. Trimming left V 6 bases short and J 7 bases short, with 19 bases between. The CDR3 covers 15 residues. The study recruited people aged 18 to 89 years across approximately 23 US areas. Each participant's cohort was designated according to participant-reported clinical history. In Cohort 3, a recovered donor had either two negative PCRs, clearance, or symptom resolution. Assay used: immunoSEQ multiplex PCR; TCRdb lists only in-frame clones, some missing. The table lists more than 200,000 clones, around 90% of them singletons, with approximately 2% in the top ten.

This sequence joins TRBV2 and TRBJ1-3; D ambiguous. The clonotype comes from a woman aged 18 to 35 who had recovered from COVID-19. The specimen was PBMCs or T cells enriched from blood (not recorded which). This CDR3 reads CASSGGPVRRNTIYF. Here the CDR3 DNA reads TGTGCCAGCAGCGGAGGGCCTGTCCGGCGGAACACCATATATTTT.